This is a list of T cell receptor beta chains from one sample in a study of T cells after yellow fever vaccination. MiXCR, applied by TCRdb to the 5' RACE reads, yields one record per CDR3 protein. The sample has under 400,000 distinct CDR3 sequences; approximately 13% are singletons. Here the sequenced sample was CD4+ T cells sorted from PBMCs, taken 15 days after the yellow fever booster vaccination. The receptors originated from a man aged 18 to 35 who received the YFV17D yellow fever vaccine. Both conserved end residues are part of each CDR3. Each record gives: D gene, V gene, clone size, J gene, CDR3 protein, CDR3 DNA. A D gene is named only where the DNA matches it firmly. The size entry is marked missing in some rows and otherwise reads once, few, many or a size class.

D gene: -
V gene: TRBV28
clone size: -
J gene: TRBJ1-5
CDR3 protein: CASSLYKQPQHF
CDR3 DNA: TGTGCCAGCAGTTTATACAAGCAGCCCCAGCATTTT

D gene: TRBD1
V gene: TRBV20-1
clone size: few
J gene: TRBJ1-3
CDR3 protein: CSAREGGTGGRNTIYF
CDR3 DNA: TGCAGTGCTAGAGAGGGCGGGACAGGGGGACGGAACACCATATATTTT

D gene: TRBD1
V gene: TRBV9
clone size: few
J gene: TRBJ2-5
CDR3 protein: CASSRGQSEETQYF
CDR3 DNA: TGTGCCAGCAGCAGGGGACAGAGCGAGGAGACCCAGTACTTC

D gene: TRBD1
V gene: TRBV20-1
clone size: -
J gene: TRBJ1-2
CDR3 protein: CSATGTGPNYGYTF
CDR3 DNA: TGCAGTGCTACTGGGACAGGGCCGAACTATGGCTACACCTTC

D gene: -
V gene: TRBV27
clone size: -
J gene: TRBJ1-1
CDR3 protein: CASGMGPRKAFF
CDR3 DNA: TGTGCCAGCGGGATGGGTCCACGGAAAGCTTTCTTT

D gene: TRBD1
V gene: TRBV12-3/TRBV12-4
clone size: -
J gene: TRBJ1-5
CDR3 protein: CASNPTGGYQPQHF
CDR3 DNA: TGTGCCAGCAACCCCACAGGGGGTTATCAGCCCCAGCATTTT

D gene: TRBD2
V gene: TRBV5-5
clone size: many
J gene: TRBJ2-1
CDR3 protein: CASSLGPTSGGVDEQFF
CDR3 DNA: TGTGCCAGCAGCTTGGGGCCTACTAGCGGGGGGGTCGATGAGCAGTTCTTC

D gene: TRBD2
V gene: TRBV20-1
clone size: few
J gene: TRBJ2-5
CDR3 protein: CSATLAGVGETQYF
CDR3 DNA: TGCAGTGCTACCCTAGCGGGGGTAGGTGAGACCCAGTACTTC

D gene: -
V gene: TRBV7-9
clone size: -
J gene: TRBJ1-6
CDR3 protein: CASSLGQGTPLHF
CDR3 DNA: TGTGCCAGCAGCTTGGGCCAAGGGACACCCCTCCACTTT

D gene: TRBD2
V gene: TRBV7-2
clone size: many
J gene: TRBJ2-6
CDR3 protein: CASSKGGTGANVLTF
CDR3 DNA: TGTGCCAGCAGCAAGGGAGGGACTGGGGCCAACGTCCTGACTTTC

D gene: TRBD1
V gene: TRBV7-2
clone size: few
J gene: TRBJ1-3
CDR3 protein: CASSSRQGFAGNTIYF
CDR3 DNA: TGTGCCAGCAGCTCCAGACAGGGGTTCGCTGGAAACACCATATATTTT

D gene: -
V gene: TRBV15
clone size: -
J gene: TRBJ2-7
CDR3 protein: CATSSRASYEQYF
CDR3 DNA: TGTGCCACCAGCAGCCGGGCTTCCTACGAGCAGTACTTC

D gene: TRBD1
V gene: TRBV20-1
clone size: -
J gene: TRBJ2-7
CDR3 protein: CSARTGSSYEQYF
CDR3 DNA: TGCAGTGCGCGGACAGGGAGCTCCTACGAGCAGTACTTC

D gene: -
V gene: TRBV5-4
clone size: few
J gene: TRBJ2-2
CDR3 protein: CASSLGGDYTGELFF
CDR3 DNA: TGTGCCAGCAGCTTGGGTGGAGACTACACCGGGGAGCTGTTTTTT

D gene: -
V gene: TRBV12-3/TRBV12-4
clone size: -
J gene: TRBJ1-5
CDR3 protein: CASSLRGAASNQPQHF
CDR3 DNA: TGTGCCAGCAGCCTACGAGGGGCTGCGAGCAATCAGCCCCAGCATTTT

D gene: -
V gene: TRBV5-5
clone size: few
J gene: TRBJ2-2
CDR3 protein: CASSLGQDRGELFF
CDR3 DNA: TGTGCCAGCAGCTTGGGCCAGGACAGAGGGGAGCTGTTTTTT

D gene: -
V gene: TRBV12-3/TRBV12-4
clone size: many
J gene: TRBJ1-6
CDR3 protein: CASTITGFDSPLHF
CDR3 DNA: TGTGCCAGCACCATCACAGGGTTCGATTCACCCCTCCACTTT

D gene: -
V gene: TRBV5-8
clone size: -
J gene: TRBJ1-1
CDR3 protein: CASSPAPDKPTEAFF
CDR3 DNA: TGTGCCAGCAGCCCGGCACCAGACAAGCCTACTGAAGCTTTCTTT

D gene: TRBD1
V gene: TRBV10-3
clone size: few
J gene: TRBJ2-1
CDR3 protein: CATSGGYYNEQFF
CDR3 DNA: TGTGCCACCTCAGGGGGATACTACAATGAGCAGTTCTTC

D gene: -
V gene: TRBV24-1
clone size: -
J gene: TRBJ1-1
CDR3 protein: CATSRRGEAEAFF
CDR3 DNA: TGTGCCACCAGCCGCCGAGGCGAGGCTGAAGCTTTCTTT

D gene: -
V gene: TRBV5-1
clone size: -
J gene: TRBJ2-6
CDR3 protein: CASSDGGRGANVLTF
CDR3 DNA: TGCGCCAGCAGCGATGGGGGGCGCGGGGCCAACGTCCTGACTTTC

D gene: TRBD2
V gene: TRBV4-1
clone size: many
J gene: TRBJ2-1
CDR3 protein: CASSQRPSGGAGNEQFF
CDR3 DNA: TGCGCCAGCAGCCAACGTCCTAGCGGGGGGGCCGGGAATGAGCAGTTCTTC

D gene: -
V gene: TRBV2
clone size: many
J gene: TRBJ2-3
CDR3 protein: CASSILPDTQYF
CDR3 DNA: TGTGCCAGCAGCATCCTACCAGATACGCAGTATTTT

D gene: -
V gene: TRBV6-4
clone size: many
J gene: TRBJ1-6
CDR3 protein: CASSSGYGSPLHF
CDR3 DNA: TGTGCCAGCAGTTCAGGGTATGGATCACCCCTCCACTTT

D gene: TRBD2
V gene: TRBV7-2
clone size: -
J gene: TRBJ2-1
CDR3 protein: CASSRTSGPYNEQFF
CDR3 DNA: TGTGCCAGCAGCCGGACTAGCGGCCCCTACAATGAGCAGTTCTTC

D gene: -
V gene: TRBV6-2/TRBV6-3
clone size: -
J gene: TRBJ2-7
CDR3 protein: CASRDYGIEYEQYF
CDR3 DNA: TGTGCCAGCAGGGATTACGGGATCGAGTACGAGCAGTACTTC

D gene: -
V gene: TRBV5-4
clone size: -
J gene: TRBJ1-2
CDR3 protein: CASSLEGIRGYTF
CDR3 DNA: TGTGCCAGCAGCTTGGAGGGGATACGGGGCTACACCTTC

D gene: TRBD1
V gene: TRBV5-1
clone size: -
J gene: TRBJ1-1
CDR3 protein: CASSDDRVPNTEAFF
CDR3 DNA: TGCGCCAGCAGCGACGACAGGGTTCCGAACACTGAAGCTTTCTTT

D gene: -
V gene: TRBV7-2
clone size: once
J gene: TRBJ1-4
CDR3 protein: CASSFDGARTNEKLFF
CDR3 DNA: TGTGCCAGCAGCTTTGACGGAGCGAGAACTAATGAAAAACTGTTTTTT

D gene: -
V gene: TRBV29-1
clone size: few
J gene: TRBJ2-3
CDR3 protein: CSVDRFTDTQYF
CDR3 DNA: TGCAGCGTCGACAGGTTCACAGATACGCAGTATTTT

D gene: -
V gene: TRBV7-2
clone size: few
J gene: TRBJ2-6
CDR3 protein: CASSRPRGSGANVLTF
CDR3 DNA: TGTGCCAGCAGCCGCCCTAGGGGTTCCGGGGCCAACGTCCTGACTTTC